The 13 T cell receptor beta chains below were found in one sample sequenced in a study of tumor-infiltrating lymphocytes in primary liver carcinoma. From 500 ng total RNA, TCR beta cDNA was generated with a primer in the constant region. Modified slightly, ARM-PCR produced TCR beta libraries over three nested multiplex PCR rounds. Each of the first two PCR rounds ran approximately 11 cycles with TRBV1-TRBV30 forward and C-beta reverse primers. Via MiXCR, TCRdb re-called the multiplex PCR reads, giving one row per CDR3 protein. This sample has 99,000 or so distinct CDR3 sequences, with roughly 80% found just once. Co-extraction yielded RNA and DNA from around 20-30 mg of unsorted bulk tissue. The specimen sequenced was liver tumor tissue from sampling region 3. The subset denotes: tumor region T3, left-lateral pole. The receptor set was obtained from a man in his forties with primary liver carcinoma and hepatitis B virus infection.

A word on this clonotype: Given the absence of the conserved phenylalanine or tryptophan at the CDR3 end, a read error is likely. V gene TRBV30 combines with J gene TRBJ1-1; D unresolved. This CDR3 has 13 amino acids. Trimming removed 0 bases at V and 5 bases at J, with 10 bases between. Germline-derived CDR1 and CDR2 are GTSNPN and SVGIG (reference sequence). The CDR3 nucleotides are TGTGCCTGGAGTGTGGATAGGAGGACTGAAGCTTTCTAT. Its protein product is CAWSVDRRTEAFY.

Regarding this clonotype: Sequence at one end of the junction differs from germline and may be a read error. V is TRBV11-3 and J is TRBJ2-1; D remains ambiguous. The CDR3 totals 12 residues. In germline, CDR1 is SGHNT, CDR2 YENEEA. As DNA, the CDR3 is TGTACCAGCAGCTTAAATGCCAATAAGCATTTCTTC. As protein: CTSSLNANKHFF.

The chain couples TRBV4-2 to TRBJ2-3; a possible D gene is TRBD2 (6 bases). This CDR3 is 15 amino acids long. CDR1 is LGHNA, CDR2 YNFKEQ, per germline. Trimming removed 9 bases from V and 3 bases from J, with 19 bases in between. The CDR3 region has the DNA TGTGCCAGAGCGAGCGGGCTCCCCAGTACAGATACGCAGTATTTT. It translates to CARASGLPSTDTQYF.

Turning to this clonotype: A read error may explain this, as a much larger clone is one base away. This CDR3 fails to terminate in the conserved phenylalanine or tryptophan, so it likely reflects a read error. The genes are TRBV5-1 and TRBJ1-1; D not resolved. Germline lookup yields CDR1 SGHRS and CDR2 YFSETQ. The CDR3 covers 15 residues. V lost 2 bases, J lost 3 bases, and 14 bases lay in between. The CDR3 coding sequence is TGCGCCAGCAGCTTAGTATCCGGGAGTTACACTGAAGCTTTCCTT. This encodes CASSLVSGSYTEAFL.

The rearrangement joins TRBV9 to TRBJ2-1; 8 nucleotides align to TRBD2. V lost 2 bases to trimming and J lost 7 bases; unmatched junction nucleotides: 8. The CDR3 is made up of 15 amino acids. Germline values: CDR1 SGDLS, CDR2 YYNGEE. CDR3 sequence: CASSVQAGARNEQFF. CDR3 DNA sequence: TGTGCCAGCAGCGTCCAAGCGGGAGCACGTAATGAGCAGTTCTTC.

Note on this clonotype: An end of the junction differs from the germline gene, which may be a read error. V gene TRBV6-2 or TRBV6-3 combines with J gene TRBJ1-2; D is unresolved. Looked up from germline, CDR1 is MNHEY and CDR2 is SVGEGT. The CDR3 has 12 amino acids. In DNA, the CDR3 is TGTGCCAGCAGACTGATAGCCTATGCCTACACCTTC. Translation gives CASRLIAYAYTF.

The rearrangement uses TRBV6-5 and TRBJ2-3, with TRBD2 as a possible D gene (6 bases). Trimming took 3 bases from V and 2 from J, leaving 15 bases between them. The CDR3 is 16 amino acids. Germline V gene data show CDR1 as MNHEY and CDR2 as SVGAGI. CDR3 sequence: CASSYSLAEYTDTQYF. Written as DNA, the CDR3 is TGTGCCAGCAGTTATTCTTTAGCGGAGTACACAGATACGCAGTATTTT.

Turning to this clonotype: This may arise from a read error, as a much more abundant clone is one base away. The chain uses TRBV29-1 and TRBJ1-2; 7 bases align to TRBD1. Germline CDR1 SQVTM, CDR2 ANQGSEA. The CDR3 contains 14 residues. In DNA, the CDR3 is TGCGGCGTTGAAGGGGGCCGCAGGTCATACGGCTACACCTTC. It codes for CGVEGGRRSYGYTF.

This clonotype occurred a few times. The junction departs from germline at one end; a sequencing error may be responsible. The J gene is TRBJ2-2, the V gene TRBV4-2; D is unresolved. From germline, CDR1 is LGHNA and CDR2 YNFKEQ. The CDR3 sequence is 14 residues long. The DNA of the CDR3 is TGTGCCACCAGCCCGGAACGTACCACCGGGGAGCTGTTTTTT. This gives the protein CATSPERTTGELFF.

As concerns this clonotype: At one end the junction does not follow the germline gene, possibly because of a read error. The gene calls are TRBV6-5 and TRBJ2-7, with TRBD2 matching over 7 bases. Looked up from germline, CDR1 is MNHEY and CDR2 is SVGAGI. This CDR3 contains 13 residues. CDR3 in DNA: TGTGCCAGCAGTTCCGGACTAGTGTACGAGCAGTGCTTC. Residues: CASSSGLVYEQCF.

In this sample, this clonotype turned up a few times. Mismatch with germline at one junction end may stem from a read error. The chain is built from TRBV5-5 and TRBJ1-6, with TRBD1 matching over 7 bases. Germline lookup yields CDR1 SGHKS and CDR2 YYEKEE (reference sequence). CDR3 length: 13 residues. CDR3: CASSLRGNSPLQF. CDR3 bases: TGTGCCAGCAGCCTCAGGGGGAATTCACCCCTACAGTTT.

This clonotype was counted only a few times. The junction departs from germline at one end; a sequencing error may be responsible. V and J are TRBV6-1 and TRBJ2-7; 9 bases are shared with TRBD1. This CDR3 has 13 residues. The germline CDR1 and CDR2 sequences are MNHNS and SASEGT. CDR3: CANSDGDRAEQYF. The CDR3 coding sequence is TGTGCCAACAGTGACGGGGACAGGGCCGAACAGTACTTC.

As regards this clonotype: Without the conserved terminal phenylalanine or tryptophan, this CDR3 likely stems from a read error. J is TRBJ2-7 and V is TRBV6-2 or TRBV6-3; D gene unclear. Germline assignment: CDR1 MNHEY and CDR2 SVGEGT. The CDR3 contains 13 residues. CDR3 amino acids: CTSSLNATYEQYL. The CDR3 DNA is TGTACCAGCAGTTTGAACGCTACCTACGAGCAGTACCTC.